Only one count was recorded for the clone carrying this T cell receptor (beta chain). These data originate in a study of blood T cell repertoires in COVID-19. The wider study: The cDNA or gDNA used as material had been derived from T cells, B-cell-depleted T cells, or PBMCs.

The repertoire was sequenced with immunoSEQ multiplex PCR; TCRdb's copy has only in-frame clones and lacks some. The sample contains roughly 74,000 clones, approximately 84% of which appear only once. This clonotype was obtained from a man aged 70-80 years with acute or convalescent COVID-19. What was sequenced was peripheral blood.

Here the CDR3 DNA reads TGTGCCAGCAGTGCCGGGACTAGCGGGAGGGCGGGTGAGCAGTTCTTC. It yields the protein CASSAGTSGRAGEQFF. V gene TRBV2 combines with J gene TRBJ2-1, with TRBD2 identical over 16 bases. The junction had 6 bases not matched to a gene; V was cut back by 4 bases and J by 9 bases. Germline V gives CDR1 SNHLY, CDR2 FYNNEI. The CDR3 covers 16 residues.